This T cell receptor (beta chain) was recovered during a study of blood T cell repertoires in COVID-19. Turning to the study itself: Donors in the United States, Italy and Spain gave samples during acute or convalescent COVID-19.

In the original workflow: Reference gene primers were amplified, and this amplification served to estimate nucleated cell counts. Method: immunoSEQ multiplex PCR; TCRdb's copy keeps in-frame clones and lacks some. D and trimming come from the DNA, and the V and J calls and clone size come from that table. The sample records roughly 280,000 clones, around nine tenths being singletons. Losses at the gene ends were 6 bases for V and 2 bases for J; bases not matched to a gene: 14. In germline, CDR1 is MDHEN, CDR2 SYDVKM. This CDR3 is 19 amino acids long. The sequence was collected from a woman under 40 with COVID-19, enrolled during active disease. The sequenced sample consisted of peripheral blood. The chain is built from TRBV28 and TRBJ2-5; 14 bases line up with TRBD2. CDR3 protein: CASSPPWGTSGGFQETQYF. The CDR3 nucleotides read TGTGCCAGCAGCCCACCGTGGGGGACTAGCGGGGGCTTTCAAGAGACCCAGTACTTC. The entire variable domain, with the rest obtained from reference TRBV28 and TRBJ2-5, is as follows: DVKVTQSSRYLVKRTGEKVFLECVQDMDHENMFWYRQDPGLGLRLIYFSYDVKMKEKGDIPEGYSVSREKKERFSLILESASTNQTSMYLCASSPPWGTSGGFQETQYFGPGTRLLVL.